This T cell receptor beta chain was observed in a study of regulatory T cells in long-lasting Graves disease. Study-wide results and caveats: When disease was persistent, TRBV28, TRBJ1-2 and TRBJ2-5 were the favored segments.

Relying on iRepertoire HTBI primers and Arm-PCR of CDR3 regions, the team built TCR beta libraries. TCRdb processed the multiplex PCR reads anew with MiXCR; each CDR3 protein has one entry. This sample has over 200,000 distinct CDR3 sequences, with 15% to 20% found just once. V lost 2 bases to trimming and J lost 6 bases; unmatched junction nucleotides: 5. The V gene's germline CDR1 is DFQATT and CDR2 SNEGSKA (reference sequence). The CDR3 loop spans 13 amino acids. Specified time point: newly diagnosed GD, antithyroid drugs for less than 3 months. After RNA was extracted from PBMCs, the TCR library was made from it. EDTA tubes collected 9 to 9.5 milliliters of peripheral blood. The table lists this clonotype with many counts. The antigen remains unidentified. The sample also formed part of further work on T cells in Graves' hyperthyroidism and ophthalmopathy.

The receptor's source is a young woman with Graves disease. The chain joins TRBV20-1 to TRBJ2-3, with 7 bases matching TRBD2. The specimen comprised peripheral blood mononuclear cells (PBMCs), sampled at new diagnosis, from a patient treated with antithyroid drugs. The CDR3 here is CSARWGGGDTQYF. CDR3 nucleotide sequence: TGCAGTGCTAGATGGGGGGGAGGGGATACGCAGTATTTT.